This TCR beta chain was recorded in a study of shared clonotypes between healthy human individuals. Findings and limits, study-wide: A reduction in generation probabilities was seen for non-shared clonotypes relative to those shared by all four donors.

The CDR3 loop spans 13 amino acids. Looked up from germline, CDR1 is SEHNR and CDR2 is FQNEAQ (reference sequence). V was pared by 5 bases and J by 3 bases, with 10 bases between. Cells designated naive CD8 were CD45RO-negative and were positively selected for CCR7, with terminally differentiated effector memory CD45RA+ cells excluded. Regarding this clone: Antigen unknown.

Profiling relied on immunoSEQ multiplex PCR, and the TCRdb table lists in-frame clones only, not all of them. The data show under 1 million clones, approximately 96% seen once. The receptor's source is a man under 40 in good health. The chain joins TRBV7-9 to TRBJ1-2; no firm D call. The source material was naive CD8+ T cells sorted from blood. CDR3 sequence reads: CASSQSEDYGYTF. The CDR3, as DNA: TGTGCCAGCAGCCAAAGTGAGGACTATGGCTACACCTTC.